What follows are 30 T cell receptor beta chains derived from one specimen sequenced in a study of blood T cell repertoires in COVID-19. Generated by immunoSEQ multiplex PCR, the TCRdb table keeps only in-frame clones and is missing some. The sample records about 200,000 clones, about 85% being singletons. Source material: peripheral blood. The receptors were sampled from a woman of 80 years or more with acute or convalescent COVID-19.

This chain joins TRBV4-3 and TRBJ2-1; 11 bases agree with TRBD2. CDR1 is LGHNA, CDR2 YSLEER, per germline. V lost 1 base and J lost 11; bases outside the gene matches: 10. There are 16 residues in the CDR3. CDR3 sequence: CASSQGGGTSGSQQFF. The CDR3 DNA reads TGCGCCAGCAGCCAAGGTGGCGGGACTAGCGGCAGTCAGCAGTTCTTC.

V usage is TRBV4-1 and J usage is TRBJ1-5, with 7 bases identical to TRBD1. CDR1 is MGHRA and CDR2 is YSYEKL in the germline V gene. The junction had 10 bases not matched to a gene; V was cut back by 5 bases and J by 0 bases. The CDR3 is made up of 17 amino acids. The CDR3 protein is CASSVRGGADSNQPQHF. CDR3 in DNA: TGCGCCAGCAGCGTAAGAGGGGGCGCAGATAGCAATCAGCCCCAGCATTTT.

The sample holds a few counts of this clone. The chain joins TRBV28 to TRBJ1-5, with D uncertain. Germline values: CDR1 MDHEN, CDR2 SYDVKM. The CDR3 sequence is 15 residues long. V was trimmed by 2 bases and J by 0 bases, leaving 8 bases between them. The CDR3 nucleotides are TGTGCCAGCAGTTTAGGCAGAAATAGCAATCAGCCCCAGCATTTT. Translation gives CASSLGRNSNQPQHF. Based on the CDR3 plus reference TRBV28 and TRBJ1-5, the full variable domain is DVKVTQSSRYLVKRTGEKVFLECVQDMDHENMFWYRQDPGLGLRLIYFSYDVKMKEKGDIPEGYSVSREKKERFSLILESASTNQTSMYLCASSLGRNSNQPQHFGDGTRLSIL.

The CDR3 coding sequence is TGTGCCAGCAGTTTTTCCGCGCCAGGGGCCAAAAACATTCAGTACTTC. The encoded protein is CASSFSAPGAKNIQYF. The rearrangement joins TRBV28 to TRBJ2-4; tentative D call: TRBD1 (5 bases). The CDR3 length is 16 residues. The V end was cut by 3 bases, the J end by 1 base, with 13 bases between. Germline CDR1 is MDHEN and CDR2 is SYDVKM.

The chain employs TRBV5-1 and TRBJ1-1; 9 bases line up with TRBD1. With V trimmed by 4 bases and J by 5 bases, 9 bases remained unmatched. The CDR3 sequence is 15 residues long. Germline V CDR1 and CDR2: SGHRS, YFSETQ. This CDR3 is CASSTEQGALTEAFF. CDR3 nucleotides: TGCGCCAGCAGCACCGAACAGGGGGCTCTAACTGAAGCTTTCTTT.

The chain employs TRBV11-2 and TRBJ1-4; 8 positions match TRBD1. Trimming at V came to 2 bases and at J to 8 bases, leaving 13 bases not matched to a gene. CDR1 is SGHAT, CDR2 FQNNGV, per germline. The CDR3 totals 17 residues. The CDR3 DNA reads TGTGCCAGCAGCTTATGGGGAAACACAGGGGGGTGGGAAAAACTGTTTTTT. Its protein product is CASSLWGNTGGWEKLFF.

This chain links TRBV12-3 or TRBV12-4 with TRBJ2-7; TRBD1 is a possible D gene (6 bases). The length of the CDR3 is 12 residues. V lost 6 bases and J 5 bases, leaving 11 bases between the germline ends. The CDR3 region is CASSGTFHEQYF. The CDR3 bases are TGTGCCAGCAGCGGGACATTCCACGAGCAGTACTTC.

CDR3 residues: CASSSWTTRGETQYF. In DNA, the CDR3 is TGCGCCAGCAGCTCTTGGACTACCAGAGGGGAGACCCAGTACTTC. J is TRBJ2-5 and V is TRBV5-1; tentatively, D is TRBD2 (6 bases). The CDR3 is 15 residues long. Germline lookup yields CDR1 SGHRS and CDR2 YFSETQ. Trimming removed 3 bases from V and 5 bases from J, with 17 bases in between.

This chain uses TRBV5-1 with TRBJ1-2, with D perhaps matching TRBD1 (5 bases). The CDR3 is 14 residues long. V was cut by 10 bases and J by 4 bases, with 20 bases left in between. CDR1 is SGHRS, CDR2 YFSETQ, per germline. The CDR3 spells CASIQDGGSYGYTF. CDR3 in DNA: TGCGCCTCTATACAGGACGGAGGGTCCTATGGCTACACCTTC.

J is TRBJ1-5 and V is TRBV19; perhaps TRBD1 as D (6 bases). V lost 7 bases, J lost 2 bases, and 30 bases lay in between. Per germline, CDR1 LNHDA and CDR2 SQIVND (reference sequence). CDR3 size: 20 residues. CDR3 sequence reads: CASTPRDRTRLLRGNQPQHF. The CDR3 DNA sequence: TGTGCCAGTACGCCGCGAGACAGGACAAGACTCCTTAGAGGCAATCAGCCCCAGCATTTT.

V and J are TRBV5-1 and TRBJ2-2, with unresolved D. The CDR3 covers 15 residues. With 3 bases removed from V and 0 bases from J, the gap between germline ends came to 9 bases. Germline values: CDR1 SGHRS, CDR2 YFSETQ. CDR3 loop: CASSSGSANTGELFF. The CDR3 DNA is TGCGCCAGCAGCTCAGGCAGTGCGAACACCGGGGAGCTGTTTTTT. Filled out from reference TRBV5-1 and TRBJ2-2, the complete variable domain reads KAGVTQTPRYLIKTRGQQVTLSCSPISGHRSVSWYQQTPGQGLQFLFEYFSETQRNKGNFPGRFSGRQFSNSRSEMNVSTLELGDSALYLCASSSGSANTGELFFGEGSRLTVL.

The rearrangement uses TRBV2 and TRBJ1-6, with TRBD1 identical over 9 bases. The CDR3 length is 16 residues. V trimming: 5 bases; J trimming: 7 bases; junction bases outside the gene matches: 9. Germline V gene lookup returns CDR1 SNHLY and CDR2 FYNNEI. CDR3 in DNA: TGTGCCAGCAGTTCTAGGGGACAGGGTGGAAATTCACCCCTCCACTTT. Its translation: CASSSRGQGGNSPLHF.

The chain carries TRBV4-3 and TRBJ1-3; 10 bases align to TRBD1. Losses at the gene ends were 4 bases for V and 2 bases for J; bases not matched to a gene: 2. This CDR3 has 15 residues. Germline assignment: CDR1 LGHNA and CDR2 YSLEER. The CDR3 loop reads CASSRGTGAGNTIYF. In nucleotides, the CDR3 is TGCGCCAGCAGCCGGGGGACAGGGGCTGGAAACACCATATATTTT.

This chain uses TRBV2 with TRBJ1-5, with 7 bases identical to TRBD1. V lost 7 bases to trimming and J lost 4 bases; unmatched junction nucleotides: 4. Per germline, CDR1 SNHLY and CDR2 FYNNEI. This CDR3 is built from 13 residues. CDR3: CASMGTDNQPQHF. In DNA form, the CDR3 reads TGTGCCAGCATGGGGACAGATAATCAGCCCCAGCATTTT.

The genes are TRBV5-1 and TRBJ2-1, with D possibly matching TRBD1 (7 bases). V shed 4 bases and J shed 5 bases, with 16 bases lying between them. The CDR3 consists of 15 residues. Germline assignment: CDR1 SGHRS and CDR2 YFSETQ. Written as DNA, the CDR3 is TGCGCCAGCAGCCAGGGGGGATTAACACACAATGAGCAGTTCTTC. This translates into CASSQGGLTHNEQFF. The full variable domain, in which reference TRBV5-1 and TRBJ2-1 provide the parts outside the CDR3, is KAGVTQTPRYLIKTRGQQVTLSCSPISGHRSVSWYQQTPGQGLQFLFEYFSETQRNKGNFPGRFSGRQFSNSRSEMNVSTLELGDSALYLCASSQGGLTHNEQFFGPGTRLTVL.

In DNA form, the CDR3 reads TGTGCCAGCAGTTTAGCTCGGGGAGGGCTATTGCGCGAGCAGTACTTC. Translating it yields CASSLARGGLLREQYF. The chain joins TRBV27 to TRBJ2-7; the match to TRBD2 covers 7 bases. This CDR3 is 16 amino acids long. The J segment lost 6 bases and the V segment lost 2 bases, leaving 13 bases of the junction unmatched. Germline values: CDR1 MNHEY, CDR2 SMNVEV (reference sequence).

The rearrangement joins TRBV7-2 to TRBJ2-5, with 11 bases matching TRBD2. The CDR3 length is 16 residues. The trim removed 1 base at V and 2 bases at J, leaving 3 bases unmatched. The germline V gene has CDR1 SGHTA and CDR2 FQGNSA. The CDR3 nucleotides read TGTGCCAGCAGCTTAGTCGGGACTAGCGGACAAGAGACCCAGTACTTC. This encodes CASSLVGTSGQETQYF.

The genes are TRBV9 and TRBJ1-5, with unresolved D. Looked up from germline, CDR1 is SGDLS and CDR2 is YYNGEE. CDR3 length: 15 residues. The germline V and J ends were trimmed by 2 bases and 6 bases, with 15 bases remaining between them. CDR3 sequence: CASSVEGRAGQPQHF. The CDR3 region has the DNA TGTGCCAGCAGCGTGGAGGGAAGGGCGGGTCAGCCCCAGCATTTT.

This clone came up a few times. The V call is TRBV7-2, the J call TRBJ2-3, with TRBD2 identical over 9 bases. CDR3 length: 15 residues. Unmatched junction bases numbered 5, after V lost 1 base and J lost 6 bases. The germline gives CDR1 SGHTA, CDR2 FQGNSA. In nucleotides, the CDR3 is TGTGCCAGCAGCTTAGTGGGTAGCGGGAGTGATACGCAGTATTTT. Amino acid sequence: CASSLVGSGSDTQYF.

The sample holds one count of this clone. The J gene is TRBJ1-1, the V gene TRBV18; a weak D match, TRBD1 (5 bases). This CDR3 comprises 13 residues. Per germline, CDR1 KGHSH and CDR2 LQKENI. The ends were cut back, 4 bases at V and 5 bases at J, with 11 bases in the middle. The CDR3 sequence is CASSRQEGTEAFF. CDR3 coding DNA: TGTGCCAGCTCACGCCAGGAGGGGACTGAAGCTTTCTTT.

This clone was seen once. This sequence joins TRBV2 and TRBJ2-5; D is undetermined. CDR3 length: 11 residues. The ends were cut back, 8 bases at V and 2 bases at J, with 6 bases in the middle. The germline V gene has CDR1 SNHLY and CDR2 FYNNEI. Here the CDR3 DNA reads TGTGCCAGCGGCAGTCAAGAGACCCAGTACTTC. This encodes CASGSQETQYF.

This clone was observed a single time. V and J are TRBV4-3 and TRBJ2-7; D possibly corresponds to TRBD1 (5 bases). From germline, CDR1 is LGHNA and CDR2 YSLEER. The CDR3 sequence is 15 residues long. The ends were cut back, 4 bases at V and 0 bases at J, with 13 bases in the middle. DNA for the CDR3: TGCGCCAGCAGCCGAAAGCGAGACAGCTCCTACGAGCAGTACTTC. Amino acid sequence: CASSRKRDSSYEQYF.

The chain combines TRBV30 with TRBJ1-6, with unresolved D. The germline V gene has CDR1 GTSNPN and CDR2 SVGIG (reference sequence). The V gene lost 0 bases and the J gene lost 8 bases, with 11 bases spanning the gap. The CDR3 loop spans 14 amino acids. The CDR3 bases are TGTGCCTGGAGTGTTGCGGGATACGATTCACCCCTCCACTTT. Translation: CAWSVAGYDSPLHF.

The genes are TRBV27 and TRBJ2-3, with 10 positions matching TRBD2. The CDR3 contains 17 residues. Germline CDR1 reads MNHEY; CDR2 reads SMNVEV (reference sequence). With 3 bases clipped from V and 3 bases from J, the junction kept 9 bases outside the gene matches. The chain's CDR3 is CASSFRLAGDGTDTQYF. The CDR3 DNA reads TGTGCCAGCAGTTTCAGGCTAGCGGGAGATGGGACAGATACGCAGTATTTT.

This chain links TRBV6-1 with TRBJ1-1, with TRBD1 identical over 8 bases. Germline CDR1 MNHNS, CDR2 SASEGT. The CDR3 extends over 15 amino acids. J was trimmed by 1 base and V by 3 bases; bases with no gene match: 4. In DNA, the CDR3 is TGTGCCAGCAGTGACAGGGGGCTAGGGAACACTGAAGCTTTCTTT. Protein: CASSDRGLGNTEAFF.

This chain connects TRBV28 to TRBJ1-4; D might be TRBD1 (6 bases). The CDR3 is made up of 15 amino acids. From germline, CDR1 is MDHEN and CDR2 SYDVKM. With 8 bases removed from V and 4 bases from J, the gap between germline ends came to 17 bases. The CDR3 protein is CASSAVGGRNEKLFF. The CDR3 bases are TGTGCCAGCTCAGCGGTGGGGGGGCGTAATGAAAAACTGTTTTTT. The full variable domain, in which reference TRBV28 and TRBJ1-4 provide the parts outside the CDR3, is DVKVTQSSRYLVKRTGEKVFLECVQDMDHENMFWYRQDPGLGLRLIYFSYDVKMKEKGDIPEGYSVSREKKERFSLILESASTNQTSMYLCASSAVGGRNEKLFFGSGTQLSVL.

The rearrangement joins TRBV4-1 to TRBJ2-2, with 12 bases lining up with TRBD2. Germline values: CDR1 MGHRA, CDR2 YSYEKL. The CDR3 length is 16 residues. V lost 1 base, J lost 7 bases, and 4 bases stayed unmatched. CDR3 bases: TGCGCCAGCAGCCAAGGGACTAGCGGGATGGTCGGGGAGCTGTTTTTT. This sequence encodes CASSQGTSGMVGELFF.

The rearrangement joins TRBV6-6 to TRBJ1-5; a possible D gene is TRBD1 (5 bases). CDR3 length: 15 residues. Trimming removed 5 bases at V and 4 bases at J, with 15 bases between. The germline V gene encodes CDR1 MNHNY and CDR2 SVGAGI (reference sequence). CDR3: CASSTPAGGNQPQHF. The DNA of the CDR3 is TGTGCCAGCAGTACCCCAGCGGGGGGGAATCAGCCCCAGCATTTT.

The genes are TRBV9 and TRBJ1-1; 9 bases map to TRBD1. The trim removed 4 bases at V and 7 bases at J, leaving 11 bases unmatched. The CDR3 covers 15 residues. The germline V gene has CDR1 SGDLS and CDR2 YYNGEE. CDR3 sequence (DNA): TGTGCCAGCAGCTTCTCCGGGACAGGGTTCGGTGAAGCTTTCTTT. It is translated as CASSFSGTGFGEAFF.

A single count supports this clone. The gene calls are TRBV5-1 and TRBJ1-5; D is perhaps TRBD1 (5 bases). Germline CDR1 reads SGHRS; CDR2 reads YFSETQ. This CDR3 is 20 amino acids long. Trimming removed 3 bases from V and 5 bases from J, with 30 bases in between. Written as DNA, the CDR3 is TGCGCCAGCAGCTCGAGACAGAGGCTCGTGGGCTCTAGGACCTATCAGCCCCAGCATTTT. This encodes CASSSRQRLVGSRTYQPQHF.